The source of this T cell receptor (beta chain) is a study of CD8 T cells in ankylosing spondylitis. TCRdb redid the calling of the 5' RACE reads with MiXCR, one entry per CDR3 protein. Seen here are 210,000 or so distinct CDR3 sequences, 8% to 10% observed once, and the top ten hold 4.8%. The CDR3 is made up of 13 amino acids. Trimming removed 5 bases from V and 6 bases from J; junction bases left unmatched: 5. Germline V gene lookup returns CDR1 SGHNT and CDR2 YYREEE (reference sequence). Ten or more counts support this clonotype. The source is a female donor with ankylosing spondylitis or in good health (not recorded which). Sequenced sample: blood, either unsorted or a sorted T cell fraction (not recorded which). The chain uses TRBV5-4 and TRBJ2-7, with 10 bases lining up with TRBD1. This chain's CDR3 is CASRPGQGSEQYF. DNA for the CDR3: TGTGCCAGCAGGCCGGGACAGGGGTCCGAGCAGTACTTC.